This note documents a single TCR beta chain sequence. Its antigen remains unidentified. The germline CDR1 and CDR2 sequences are SGHNT and YYREEE (reference sequence). This CDR3 is built from 13 residues. V shed 5 bases and J shed 2 bases, with 10 bases lying between them. TCRdb keeps only in-frame clones here, not all; method: immunoSEQ multiplex PCR. The sample records about 73,000 clones, about four fifths being singletons. The data were taken from a study of T cell repertoires and HLA-DP antigens. Study observations and caveats: Against one allele, clones undetected before culture averaged around 40%; against the other, roughly 51%.

Material for sequencing was CD4+ T cells from PBMCs. The receptor was derived from a man aged 60 to 75 in good health and CMV-seronegative. The chain joins TRBV5-4 to TRBJ2-5, with D maybe TRBD1 (6 bases). In DNA form, the CDR3 reads TGTGCCAGCAGTTTCGGACAGCAAGAGACCCAGTACTTC. It yields the protein CASSFGQQETQYF.